This T cell receptor beta chain is from a study of blood T cell repertoires in COVID-19. The V end was cut by 8 bases, the J end by 0 bases, with 10 bases between. The CDR3 extends over 13 amino acids. CDR1 is MNHEY and CDR2 is SVGAGI in the germline V gene. The method was immunoSEQ multiplex PCR; TCRdb's version includes in-frame clones alone and lacks a portion of them. Among 250,000 to 300,000 clones listed, around 87% were seen once. The Seattle site enrolled patients during active infection and followed them longitudinally. This sequence originates from a woman in her sixties or seventies with COVID-19, enrolled during active disease. The sequenced sample consisted of peripheral blood. The chain links TRBV6-5 to TRBJ1-1; no reliable D call. CDR3 in amino acids: CASGRELNTEAFF. CDR3 coding DNA: TGTGCCAGCGGACGGGAGTTGAACACTGAAGCTTTCTTT.